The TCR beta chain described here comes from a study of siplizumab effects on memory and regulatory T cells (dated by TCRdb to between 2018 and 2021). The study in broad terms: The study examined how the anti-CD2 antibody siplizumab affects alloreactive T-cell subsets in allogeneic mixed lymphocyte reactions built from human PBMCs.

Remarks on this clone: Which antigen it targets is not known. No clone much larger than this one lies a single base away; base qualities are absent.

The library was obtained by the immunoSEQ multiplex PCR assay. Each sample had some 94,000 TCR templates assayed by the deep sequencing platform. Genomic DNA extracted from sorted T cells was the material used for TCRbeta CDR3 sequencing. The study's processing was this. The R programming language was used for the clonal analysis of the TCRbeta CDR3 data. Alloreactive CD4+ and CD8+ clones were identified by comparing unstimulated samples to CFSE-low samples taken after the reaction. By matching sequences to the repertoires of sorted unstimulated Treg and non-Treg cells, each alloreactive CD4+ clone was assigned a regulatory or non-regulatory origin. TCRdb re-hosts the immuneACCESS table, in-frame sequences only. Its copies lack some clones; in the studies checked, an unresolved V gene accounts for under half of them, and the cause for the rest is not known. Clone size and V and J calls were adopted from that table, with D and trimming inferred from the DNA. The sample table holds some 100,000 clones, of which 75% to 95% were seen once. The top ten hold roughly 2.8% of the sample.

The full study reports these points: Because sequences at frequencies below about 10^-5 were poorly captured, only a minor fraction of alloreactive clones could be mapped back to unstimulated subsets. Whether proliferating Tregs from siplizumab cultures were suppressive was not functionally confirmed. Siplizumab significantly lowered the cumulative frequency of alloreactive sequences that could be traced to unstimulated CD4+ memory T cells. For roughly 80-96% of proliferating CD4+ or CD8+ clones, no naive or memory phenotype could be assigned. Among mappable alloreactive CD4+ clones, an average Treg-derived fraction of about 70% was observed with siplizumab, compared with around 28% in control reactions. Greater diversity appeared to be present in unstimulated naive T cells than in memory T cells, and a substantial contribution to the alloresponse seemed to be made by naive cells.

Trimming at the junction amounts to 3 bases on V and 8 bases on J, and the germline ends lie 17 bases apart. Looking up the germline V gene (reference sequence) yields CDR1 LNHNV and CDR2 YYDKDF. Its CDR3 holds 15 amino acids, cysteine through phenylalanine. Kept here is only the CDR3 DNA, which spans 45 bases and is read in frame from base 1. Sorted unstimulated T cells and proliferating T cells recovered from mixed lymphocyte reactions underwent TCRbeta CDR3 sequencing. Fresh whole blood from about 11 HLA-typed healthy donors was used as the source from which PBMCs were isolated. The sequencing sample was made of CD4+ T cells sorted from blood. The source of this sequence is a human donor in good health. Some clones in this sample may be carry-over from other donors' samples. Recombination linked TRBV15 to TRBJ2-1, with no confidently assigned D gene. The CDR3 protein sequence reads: CATSSPQSIVDEQFF. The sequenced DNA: TGTGCCACCAGCAGCCCACAGTCGATAGTCGATGAGCAGTTCTTC.